These 3 T cell receptor beta chains were sequenced from one sample in a study of blood T cell repertoires in COVID-19. Some clones are missing from TCRdb's copy, which holds only in-frame ones; the method was immunoSEQ multiplex PCR. The sample contains over 150,000 clones, about 88% of which appear only once. Sequenced input: peripheral blood. The source of these receptors is a man between 60 and 75 years old with COVID-19, enrolled during active disease.

V usage is TRBV20-1 and J usage is TRBJ1-5; a possible D gene is TRBD1 (5 bases). Germline-derived CDR1 and CDR2 are DFQATT and SNEGSKA (reference sequence). V lost 3 bases, J lost 4 bases, and 16 bases lay in between. This CDR3 contains 15 residues. The CDR3 loop is CSASQTGGGNQPQHF. For the CDR3, the DNA is TGCAGTGCTAGTCAAACGGGGGGGGGAAATCAGCCCCAGCATTTT.

The rearrangement links TRBV4-3 to TRBJ2-2; TRBD2 aligns across 10 bases. The junction had 6 bases not matched to a gene; V was cut back by 0 bases and J by 8 bases. Germline values: CDR1 LGHNA, CDR2 YSLEER. The CDR3 has 16 amino acids. CDR3 DNA sequence: TGCGCCAGCAGCCAAGAGCCTAGCGGGAGTAGGGGGGAGCTGTTTTTT. Translated: CASSQEPSGSRGELFF.

This clone was seen a handful of times. Distinct nucleotide sequences in the sample also encode this CDR3. V and J are TRBV3-1 (or the pseudogene TRBV3-2) and TRBJ1-2, with a possible D match to TRBD1 (5 bases). The CDR3 has 13 residues. The germline V gene has CDR1 LGHDT and CDR2 YNNKEL (reference sequence). V gave up 4 bases and J gave up 6 bases, with 12 bases separating them. The CDR3 reads CASSPRQGDGYTF. CDR3 DNA: TGTGCCAGCAGCCCCCGGCAGGGTGATGGCTACACCTTC.